What follows are 8 T cell receptor beta chains derived from one specimen sequenced in a study of blood T cell repertoires in COVID-19. Here immunoSEQ multiplex PCR was the method, and the copy in TCRdb shows in-frame clones only, minus some. This table has 60,000 to 75,000 clones, roughly 72% appearing once. Sample: peripheral blood. These receptors originate from a woman in her 50s with active or convalescent COVID-19.

The rearrangement uses TRBV29-1 and TRBJ2-1, with D tentatively TRBD2 (6 bases). The germline V and J ends were trimmed by 3 bases and 10 bases, with 16 bases remaining between them. Germline V CDR1 and CDR2: SQVTM, ANQGSEA. This CDR3 spans 13 amino acids. As DNA, the CDR3 is TGCAGCGTTGACTGGCGGGGTACTGGAGAGCAGTTCTTC. It is translated as CSVDWRGTGEQFF.

A few counts support this clone. The chain has TRBV11-3 and TRBJ1-2; D unresolved. CDR1 is SGHNT and CDR2 is YENEEA in the germline V gene. V lost 2 bases and J 4 bases, leaving 17 bases between the germline ends. The CDR3 covers 16 residues. The CDR3 DNA follows: TGTGCCAGCAGCTTATTATTAGGGAGGGAGTTCTATGGCTACACCTTC. This codes for CASSLLLGREFYGYTF.

The chain uses TRBV3-1 (or the pseudogene TRBV3-2) and TRBJ2-4; 7 nucleotides agree with TRBD2. The germline V gene encodes CDR1 LGHDT and CDR2 YNNKEL (reference sequence). The trim removed 2 bases at V and 0 bases at J, leaving 7 bases unmatched. The CDR3 covers 17 residues. The DNA of the CDR3 is TGTGCCAGCAGCCAAAGAAGTCTAGCGGTAGCCAAAAACATTCAGTACTTC. The encoded protein is CASSQRSLAVAKNIQYF.

As DNA, the CDR3 is TGTGCCAGCGGGACAGGGGGATCGTTATATGGCTACACCTTC. As protein: CASGTGGSLYGYTF. The chain employs TRBV6-5 and TRBJ1-2; 11 bases align to TRBD1. The CDR3 has 14 residues. CDR1 and CDR2 (germline): MNHEY, SVGAGI. V lost 8 bases and J lost 5; bases outside the gene matches: 7.

The rearrangement joins TRBV19 to TRBJ2-1, with TRBD2 matching over 8 bases. Germline CDR1 is LNHDA and CDR2 is SQIVND (reference sequence). The CDR3 covers 14 residues. After removal of 3 bases from V and 8 bases from J, the junction contained 6 bases not matched to a gene. CDR3 in amino acids: CASSMGLGLDEQFF. As DNA, the CDR3 is TGTGCCAGTAGTATGGGACTAGGGCTCGATGAGCAGTTCTTC.

This clone is a singleton in its sample. V and J are TRBV5-5 and TRBJ1-5; possible D gene TRBD1, 5 bases. From germline, CDR1 is SGHKS and CDR2 YYEKEE (reference sequence). V was shortened by 2 bases and J by 2 bases, with 5 bases between the two germline ends. The length of the CDR3 is 13 residues. The CDR3 DNA follows: TGTGCCAGCAGCTTACAGGGCAATCAGCCCCAGCATTTT. This encodes CASSLQGNQPQHF.

The chain links TRBV6-1 to TRBJ2-3; 12 positions match TRBD2. The V gene's germline CDR1 is MNHNS and CDR2 SASEGT. The CDR3 spans 19 residues. V shed 3 bases and J 1 base; nucleotides not matched to a gene: 11. CDR3 protein: CASSDQGETSGGRTDTQYF. The CDR3 DNA is TGTGCCAGCAGTGACCAGGGGGAGACTAGCGGGGGCCGCACAGATACGCAGTATTTT.

This chain uses TRBV2 with TRBJ2-1; TRBD2 agrees at 10 bases. The V gene's germline CDR1 is SNHLY and CDR2 FYNNEI. This CDR3 spans 15 amino acids. The J segment lost 4 bases and the V segment lost 3 bases, leaving 3 bases of the junction unmatched. CDR3 protein: CASSDRTSGYNEQFF. In nucleotides, the CDR3 is TGTGCCAGCAGTGATAGGACTAGCGGTTACAATGAGCAGTTCTTC.